The sample holds a few counts of the clone carrying this T cell receptor (beta chain). Its specificity is not known. This entry belongs to a study of cytomegalovirus exposure and HLA in healthy donors. These donors counted as nominally healthy when sampled, but unrecorded immune exposures were likely. Notes on the study in general: Presence/absence results assume similar sequencing depth per donor, which may not hold.

The PCR employed 60 Vbeta primers together with 13 Jbeta primers. Sequenced by immunoSEQ multiplex PCR; TCRdb stores in-frame clones only, minus some. In the table there are about 190,000 clones, 74% of which are singletons. The sequencing input was PBMCs. The clonotype comes from a woman aged 30 to 39 in good health and CMV-seropositive.

The CDR3 protein is CACGTPRGYEQYF. CDR3 DNA: TGTGCCTGCGGGACTCCCCGGGGCTACGAGCAGTACTTC. The gene calls are TRBV7-9 and TRBJ2-5, with D maybe TRBD2 (6 bases). Judging by the DNA end, TRBJ2-7 fits better; the J call may be wrong. CDR1 is SEHNR, CDR2 FQNEAQ, per germline (reference sequence). The CDR3 length is 13 residues.